Below, 2 T cell receptor beta chains from the same sample are listed, as sequenced in a study of T cell clonotyping in hematopoietic cell transplantation. Generated by immunoSEQ multiplex PCR, the TCRdb table keeps only in-frame clones and is missing some. The data contain over 9,000 clones, roughly 80% of them singletons. The sequenced sample was PBMCs, obtained at the time of graft-versus-host disease after allogeneic stem cell transplant. These receptors all come from a male patient aged 55 to 69 who had an allogeneic stem cell transplant from an unrelated donor, so the T cells may come from the graft donor. Some clones in this sample may be carry-over from other donors' samples.

This sequence joins TRBV11-3 and TRBJ2-7, with 10 bases that match TRBD1. J gave up 3 bases and V 2 bases, and 4 bases lay outside the gene matches. The germline V gene encodes CDR1 SGHNT and CDR2 YENEEA. The CDR3 covers 15 residues. The CDR3 DNA reads TGTGCCAGCAGCTTATCCCGGGACAGGGGCTACGAGCAGTACTTC. Protein product: CASSLSRDRGYEQYF.

The V gene is TRBV5-1, the J gene TRBJ1-1, with a weak D call TRBD1 (6 bases). CDR3 length: 16 amino acids. CDR1 is SGHRS and CDR2 is YFSETQ in the germline V gene. Trimming removed 4 bases from V and 0 bases from J, with 16 bases in between. CDR3 sequence reads: CASSKMGGTLNTEAFF. The CDR3 DNA follows: TGCGCCAGCAGCAAGATGGGGGGCACCCTGAACACTGAAGCTTTCTTT.